This note documents a single T cell receptor (beta chain) sequence. The table came from immunoSEQ multiplex PCR; TCRdb's copy has only in-frame clones and leaves some out. The sample yields about 90,000 clones, about nine tenths seen once. This sample was included in a study of blood T cell repertoires in COVID-19. Study context: In each case, the material was cDNA or gDNA derived from T cells, B-cell-depleted T cells, or PBMCs.

Trimming cost V 3 bases and J 6 bases, with 18 bases left between them. The CDR3 totals 15 residues. CDR1 and CDR2 from the germline V gene are SEHNR and FQNEAQ (reference sequence). The chain combines TRBV7-9 with TRBJ2-7; D perhaps matches TRBD2 (6 bases). The sequence came from a human donor with active COVID-19. The donor label of this sample is uncertain. Specimen: peripheral blood. The CDR3 reads CASSFGGEAGSEQYF. The CDR3 DNA follows: TGTGCCAGCAGCTTCGGGGGTGAGGCGGGATCCGAGCAGTACTTC. Full variable domain (missing parts from reference TRBV7-9 and TRBJ2-7): DTGVSQNPRHKITKRGQNVTFRCDPISEHNRLYWYRQTLGQGPEFLTYFQNEAQLEKSRLLSDRFSAERPKGSFSTLEIQRTEQGDSAMYLCASSFGGEAGSEQYFGPGTRLTVT.